The TCR beta chain described here comes from a study of blood T cell repertoires in COVID-19. On the study more broadly: Italy, Spain and the United States were the sources of the convalescent and acute COVID-19 samples.

CDR3 length: 16 residues. Trimming stripped 1 base from V and 6 bases from J, with 19 bases between. The germline V gene encodes CDR1 KGHSH and CDR2 LQKENI. As processed by the authors: From reference gene primer amplification, estimates of nucleated cell counts were derived. Libraries were prepared by immunoSEQ multiplex PCR; TCRdb keeps only in-frame clonotypes and omits some of them. V and J calls and clone size follow that table, whereas D and trimming were derived from the DNA. The data contain roughly 180,000 clones, 65% to 90% of them singletons. Sequenced: peripheral blood. The sequence derives from a man aged 55 to 70 with acute or convalescent COVID-19. The rearrangement joins TRBV18 to TRBJ2-7, with D tentatively TRBD2 (6 bases). The CDR3 DNA sequence: TGTGCCAGCTCACCACGGGTCGGGAGTTCCCAGCGCGAGCAGTACTTC. It codes for CASSPRVGSSQREQYF.